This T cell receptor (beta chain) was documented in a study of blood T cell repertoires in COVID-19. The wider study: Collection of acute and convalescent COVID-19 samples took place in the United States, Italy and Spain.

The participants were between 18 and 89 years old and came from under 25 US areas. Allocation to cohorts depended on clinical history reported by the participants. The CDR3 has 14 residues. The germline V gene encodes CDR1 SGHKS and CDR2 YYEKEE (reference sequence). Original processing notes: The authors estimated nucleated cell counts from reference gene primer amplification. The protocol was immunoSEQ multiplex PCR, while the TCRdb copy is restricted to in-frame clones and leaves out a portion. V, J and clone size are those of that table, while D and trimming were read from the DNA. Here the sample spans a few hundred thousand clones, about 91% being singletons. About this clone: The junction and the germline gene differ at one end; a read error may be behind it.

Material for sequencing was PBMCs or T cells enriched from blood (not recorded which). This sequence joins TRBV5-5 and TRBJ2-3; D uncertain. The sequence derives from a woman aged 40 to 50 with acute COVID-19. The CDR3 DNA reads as TGTGCCAGCAGGTTGGAGAGTTACACAGATACGCAGTATTTT. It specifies CASRLESYTDTQYF.